The next 27 T cell receptor beta chains were all read from a single sample in a study of early T cells in non-severe SARS-CoV-2 infection. Each CDR3 protein is one row after TCRdb ran MiXCR on the 5' RACE reads. The table includes 45,000 to 50,000 distinct CDR3 sequences, more than 5.5% detected once. Material: whole blood, obtained at baseline. These TCRs come from an adult who was a healthcare worker with PCR-confirmed SARS-CoV-2 infection or an uninfected control (not recorded which).

The sample holds many counts of this clonotype. The chain couples TRBV19 to TRBJ1-5; no clear D gene. Germline CDR1 reads LNHDA; CDR2 reads SQIVND (reference sequence). V was clipped by 11 bases and J by 2 bases, with 19 bases between them. This CDR3 region has 15 residues. The DNA for the CDR3 is TGTGCCTCCCTGGGGTGGGAGGGTGGCAATCAGCCCCAGCATTTT. It is translated as CASLGWEGGNQPQHF.

There are many counts of this clonotype. V usage is TRBV12-3 or TRBV12-4 and J usage is TRBJ2-6, with 9 bases fitting TRBD1. Trimming cost V 6 bases and J 4 bases; bases outside gene matches: 10. The CDR3 extends over 17 amino acids. The CDR3 DNA sequence: TGTGCCAGCAGCCCCGGGACAGGGCGTCCCGGGGCCAACGTCCTGACTTTC. Residues: CASSPGTGRPGANVLTF.

This clonotype was observed many times. V gene TRBV28 combines with J gene TRBJ1-5; no clear D. CDR1 and CDR2 (germline): MDHEN, SYDVKM. This CDR3 has 16 amino acids. The germline V and J ends were trimmed by 2 bases and 2 bases, with 13 bases remaining between them. For the CDR3, the DNA is TGTGCCAGCAGTTTACATGAGGGTTTGGGCAATCAGCCCCAGCATTTT. It encodes CASSLHEGLGNQPQHF.

The sample holds many counts of this clonotype. The chain links TRBV7-2 to TRBJ2-1; D unresolved. With 5 bases removed from V and 9 bases from J, the gap between germline ends came to 20 bases. Germline V gene lookup returns CDR1 SGHTA and CDR2 FQGNSA. The CDR3 runs to 15 residues. The CDR3 DNA reads TGTGCCAGCAGCCCACCTAATAACATAGGCCGTGAGCAGTTCTTC. This sequence encodes CASSPPNNIGREQFF.

This clonotype was seen at least ten times. The chain employs TRBV25-1 and TRBJ2-5, with TRBD1 identical over 7 bases. Germline V gene lookup returns CDR1 MGHDK and CDR2 SYGVNS. The CDR3 spans 16 residues. Germline trimming cut 3 bases from V and 2 bases from J; bases unmatched to any gene: 9. In DNA form, the CDR3 reads TGTGCCAGCAGTGAGATAACCGGGACAGCGCAAGAGACCCAGTACTTC. As protein: CASSEITGTAQETQYF.

The CDR3 DNA reads TGCGCCAGCAGCTTGCCTAGCGCTACAGATACGCAGTATTTT. This sequence encodes CASSLPSATDTQYF. The chain is built from TRBV5-1 and TRBJ2-3; maybe TRBD2 (6 bases). Germline CDR1 reads SGHRS; CDR2 reads YFSETQ. Trimming took 1 base from V and 3 from J, leaving 9 bases between them. This CDR3 region has 14 residues.

This clonotype was detected ten times or more. The J gene is TRBJ2-5, the V gene TRBV29-1; TRBD1 matches 7 bases. The CDR3 is 12 amino acids. Germline V gene data show CDR1 as SQVTM and CDR2 as ANQGSEA. The V segment lost 7 bases and the J segment 2 bases; nucleotides outside the gene matches: 4. The CDR3 here is CSAQTGQETQYF. The CDR3 region has the DNA TGCAGCGCCCAGACAGGGCAAGAGACCCAGTACTTC. The whole variable domain, filled in from reference TRBV29-1 and TRBJ2-5, reads SAVISQKPSRDICQRGTSLTIQCQVDSQVTMMFWYRQQPGQSLTLIATANQGSEATYESGFVIDKFPISRPNLTFSTLTVSNMSPEDSSIYLCSAQTGQETQYFGPGTRLLVL.

This clonotype was counted a few times. The chain carries TRBV6-6 and TRBJ2-1, with 9 positions matching TRBD2. Germline CDR1 MNHNY, CDR2 SVGAGI (reference sequence). V shed 5 bases, J shed 6 bases, and the junction held 8 bases outside the gene matches. CDR3 size: 15 residues. In DNA form, the CDR3 reads TGTGCCAGCAGTCCCTGGCTAGCGGGACTCAATGAGCAGTTCTTC. This translates into CASSPWLAGLNEQFF.

This chain joins TRBV3-1 and TRBJ2-3; no definite D call. Germline CDR1 LGHDT, CDR2 YNNKEL (reference sequence). The ends were cut back, 2 bases at V and 0 bases at J, with 9 bases in the middle. The CDR3 covers 15 residues. The chain's CDR3 is CASSQQRTSTDTQYF. CDR3 sequence (DNA): TGTGCCAGCAGCCAACAGCGAACAAGCACAGATACGCAGTATTTT.

This chain joins TRBV18 and TRBJ1-4, with a possible D match to TRBD1 (5 bases). Trimming removed 2 bases at V and 5 bases at J, with 9 bases between. From germline, CDR1 is KGHSH and CDR2 LQKENI. The CDR3 spans 14 residues. The CDR3, as DNA: TGTGCCAGCTCACCAACAGGCCCCAATGAAAAACTGTTTTTT. Protein: CASSPTGPNEKLFF. Supplemented by reference TRBV18 and TRBJ1-4, the full variable domain reads NAGVMQNPRHLVRRRGQEARLRCSPMKGHSHVYWYRQLPEEGLKFMVYLQKENIIDESGMPKERFSAEFPKEGPSILRIQQVVRGDSAAYFCASSPTGPNEKLFFGSGTQLSVL.

In this sample, this clonotype turned up many times. The chain uses TRBV7-2 and TRBJ2-7; no reliable D call. The CDR3 is made up of 11 amino acids. Germline CDR1 and CDR2: SGHTA and FQGNSA. With 5 bases removed from V and 2 bases from J, the gap between germline ends came to 4 bases. The CDR3 nucleotides are TGTGCCAGCAGCACAACCTACGAGCAGTACTTC. As protein: CASSTTYEQYF.

This chain uses TRBV5-4 with TRBJ1-4; D might be TRBD1 (5 bases). The V end lost 2 bases, the J end lost 3 bases, and 8 bases lay between the germline ends. This CDR3 comprises 14 residues. Germline assignment: CDR1 SGHNT and CDR2 YYREEE (reference sequence). CDR3 amino acids: CASSFSGPNEKLFF. The CDR3 DNA reads as TGTGCCAGCAGCTTTTCAGGGCCTAATGAAAAACTGTTTTTT.

This clonotype showed up many times. This chain joins TRBV28 and TRBJ2-3; no firm D call. From germline, CDR1 is MDHEN and CDR2 SYDVKM. The length of the CDR3 is 18 residues. V dropped 3 bases and J dropped 4 bases, with 23 bases sitting between them. CDR3 sequence (DNA): TGTGCCAGCAGTTTCTTGTTGGGTGCGGCATTACGCCCAGATACGCAGTATTTT. Translated, it gives CASSFLLGAALRPDTQYF.

This clonotype came up a few times. This chain joins TRBV18 and TRBJ1-2, with D uncertain. V lost 5 bases to trimming and J lost 6 bases, with 13 bases between them. This CDR3 is 13 amino acids long. The germline gives CDR1 KGHSH, CDR2 LQKENI. This CDR3 reads CASSREVNDGYTF. As DNA, the CDR3 is TGTGCCAGCTCAAGAGAGGTAAATGATGGCTACACCTTC.

This clonotype was counted between two and nine times. The chain has TRBV6-5 and TRBJ2-3; TRBD2 aligns across 7 bases. Unmatched junction bases numbered 4, after V lost 2 bases and J lost 2 bases. This CDR3 comprises 15 residues. Germline CDR1 and CDR2: MNHEY and SVGAGI. In DNA form, the CDR3 reads TGTGCCAGCAGTTACGGCGGGGGTAACACAGATACGCAGTATTTT. This sequence encodes CASSYGGGNTDTQYF.

The V gene is TRBV7-6, the J gene TRBJ1-1; 11 bases fit TRBD1. The CDR3 extends over 13 amino acids. With 5 bases clipped from V and 8 bases from J, the junction kept 4 bases outside the gene matches. Germline values: CDR1 SGHVS, CDR2 FNYEAQ. DNA for the CDR3: TGTGCCAGCAGCGTGGGACAGGGGGGAGAAGCTTTCTTT. Its protein product is CASSVGQGGEAFF. Filled out from reference TRBV7-6 and TRBJ1-1, the complete variable domain reads GAGVSQSPRYKVTKRGQDVALRCDPISGHVSLYWYRQALGQGPEFLTYFNYEAQQDKSGLPNDRFSAERPEGSISTLTIQRTEQRDSAMYRCASSVGQGGEAFFGQGTRLTVV.

This clonotype was seen more than once but under ten times. The J gene is TRBJ1-4, the V gene TRBV20-1; 8 bases are a match to TRBD1. V was pared by 0 bases and J by 8 bases, with 5 bases of the junction left unmatched. The CDR3 sequence is 14 residues long. CDR1 and CDR2 (germline): DFQATT, SNEGSKA (reference sequence). The CDR3 protein is CSARDRQGAEKLFF. CDR3 coding DNA: TGCAGTGCTAGAGATCGGCAGGGGGCAGAAAAACTGTTTTTT.

The chain links TRBV20-1 to TRBJ2-1, with D possibly TRBD2 on 5 matching bases. The CDR3 runs to 17 residues. Trimming shortened V by 6 bases and J by 0 bases, and 21 bases separated the two germline ends. CDR1 and CDR2 (germline): DFQATT, SNEGSKA (reference sequence). CDR3 loop: CSADPASQTLSYNEQFF. The DNA of the CDR3 is TGCAGTGCCGACCCGGCTAGCCAAACCCTCTCCTACAATGAGCAGTTCTTC.

This clonotype was found many times. The chain links TRBV28 to TRBJ2-4; 7 nucleotides align to TRBD1. V shed 2 bases, J shed 14 bases, and the junction held 9 bases outside the gene matches. CDR3 length equals 13 residues. CDR1 MDHEN and CDR2 SYDVKM come from the germline V gene. The CDR3, as DNA: TGTGCCAGCAGTTTAGCCAGGGGGAATTTTAAGTACTTC. This codes for CASSLARGNFKYF. Full variable domain (outside the CDR3, taken from reference TRBV28 and TRBJ2-4): DVKVTQSSRYLVKRTGEKVFLECVQDMDHENMFWYRQDPGLGLRLIYFSYDVKMKEKGDIPEGYSVSREKKERFSLILESASTNQTSMYLCASSLARGNFKYFGAGTRLSVL.

A few counts support this clonotype. The rearrangement links TRBV7-9 to TRBJ2-1; D is ambiguous. Trimming left V 1 base short and J 0 bases short, with 10 bases between. The CDR3 is 16 residues long. The germline gives CDR1 SEHNR, CDR2 FQNEAQ (reference sequence). CDR3 region: CASSLDPLSSYNEQFF. The CDR3 DNA reads as TGTGCCAGCAGCTTAGACCCCCTTAGCTCCTACAATGAGCAGTTCTTC.

There are a few counts of this clonotype. The CDR3 here is CASSQVARGQSPLHF. For the CDR3, the DNA is TGCGCCAGCAGCCAAGTCGCCAGGGGGCAATCACCCCTCCACTTT. V gene TRBV4-3 combines with J gene TRBJ1-6; 8 bases are a match to TRBD1. In germline, CDR1 is LGHNA, CDR2 YSLEER. The CDR3 spans 15 residues. V dropped 1 base and J dropped 10; count of bases not matched to a gene: 6.

This clonotype was observed a few times. The chain uses TRBV28 and TRBJ2-7; tentative D call: TRBD2 (5 bases). The CDR3 totals 12 residues. Trimming cost V 7 bases and J 5 bases, with 12 bases left between them. CDR1 MDHEN and CDR2 SYDVKM come from the germline V gene. DNA of the CDR3: TGTGCCAGCACTACCAGCGGCGACGAGCAGTACTTC. Its translation: CASTTSGDEQYF.

This clonotype was detected a few times. The chain has TRBV20-1 and TRBJ2-3; D is undetermined. Germline V CDR1 and CDR2: DFQATT, SNEGSKA (reference sequence). V dropped 6 bases and J dropped 4 bases, with 5 bases sitting between them. This CDR3 is built from 10 residues. Written as DNA, the CDR3 is TGCAGTGCCCGGCCAGATACGCAGTATTTT. Its protein product is CSARPDTQYF.

In its sample, this clonotype was seen many times. The chain links TRBV12-3 or TRBV12-4 to TRBJ1-4; D unresolved. The CDR3 extends over 13 amino acids. The V gene lost 0 bases and the J gene lost 8 bases, with 7 bases spanning the gap. In DNA, the CDR3 is TGTGCCAGCAGTTTAGCGAGGTGGGAAAAACTGTTTTTT. Its protein product is CASSLARWEKLFF.

The chain uses TRBV12-3 or TRBV12-4 and TRBJ1-1; D possibly corresponds to TRBD1 (6 bases). Trimming left V 6 bases short and J 2 bases short, with 13 bases between. The CDR3 is 14 residues long. CDR3 region: CASSENRVNTEAFF. In DNA form, the CDR3 reads TGTGCCAGCAGCGAGAACAGGGTAAACACTGAAGCTTTCTTT.

This clonotype has just a few counts. V and J are TRBV11-1 and TRBJ2-7, with TRBD1 as a possible D gene (5 bases). The CDR3 contains 14 residues. From germline, CDR1 is SGHAT and CDR2 FQDESV (reference sequence). Trimming took 3 bases from V and 2 from J, leaving 11 bases between them. The CDR3 loop is CASSFRVGAYEQYF. CDR3 nucleotides: TGTGCCAGCAGCTTCCGGGTAGGGGCCTACGAGCAGTACTTC.

The chain couples TRBV6-5 to TRBJ2-1; no clear D gene. The CDR3 length is 13 residues. The V gene's germline CDR1 is MNHEY and CDR2 SVGAGI. Between the trimmed V and J ends, which lost 2 bases and 4 bases, there was a span of 6 bases. In nucleotides, the CDR3 is TGTGCCAGCAGTTACGACCAGTACAATGAGCAGTTCTTC. Its protein is CASSYDQYNEQFF.